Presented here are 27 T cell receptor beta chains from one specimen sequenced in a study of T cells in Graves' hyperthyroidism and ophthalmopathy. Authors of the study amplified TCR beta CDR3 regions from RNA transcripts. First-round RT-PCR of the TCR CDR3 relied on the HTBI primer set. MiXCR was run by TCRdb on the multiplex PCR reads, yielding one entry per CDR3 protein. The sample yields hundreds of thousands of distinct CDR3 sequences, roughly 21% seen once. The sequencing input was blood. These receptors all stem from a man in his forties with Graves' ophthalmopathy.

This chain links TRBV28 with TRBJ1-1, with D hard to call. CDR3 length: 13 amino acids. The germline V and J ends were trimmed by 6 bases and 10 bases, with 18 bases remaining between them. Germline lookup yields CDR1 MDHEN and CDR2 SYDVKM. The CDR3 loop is CASSQNLRGLAFF. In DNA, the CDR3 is TGTGCCAGCAGCCAAAACCTTCGTGGGCTAGCTTTCTTT.

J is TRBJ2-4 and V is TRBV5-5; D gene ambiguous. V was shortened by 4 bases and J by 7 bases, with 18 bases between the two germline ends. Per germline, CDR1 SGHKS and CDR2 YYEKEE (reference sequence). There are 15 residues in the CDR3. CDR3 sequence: CASSIGLTPGNIQYF. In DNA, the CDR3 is TGTGCCAGCAGCATTGGGTTGACGCCTGGGAACATTCAGTACTTC.

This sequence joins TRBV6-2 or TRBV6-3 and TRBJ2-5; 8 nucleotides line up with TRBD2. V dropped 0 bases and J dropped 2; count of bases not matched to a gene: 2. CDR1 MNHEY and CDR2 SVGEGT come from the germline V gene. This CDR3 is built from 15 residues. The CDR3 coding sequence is TGTGCCAGCAGTTACTCGCGCGGGGGGCAAGAGACCCAGTACTTC. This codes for CASSYSRGGQETQYF.

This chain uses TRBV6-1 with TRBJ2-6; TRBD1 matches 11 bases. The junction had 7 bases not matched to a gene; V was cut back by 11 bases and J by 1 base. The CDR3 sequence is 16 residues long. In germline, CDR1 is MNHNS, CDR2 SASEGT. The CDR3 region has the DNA TGTGCCGGCTACCGGGACAGGGGGTCTGGGGCCAACGTCCTGACTTTC. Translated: CAGYRDRGSGANVLTF.

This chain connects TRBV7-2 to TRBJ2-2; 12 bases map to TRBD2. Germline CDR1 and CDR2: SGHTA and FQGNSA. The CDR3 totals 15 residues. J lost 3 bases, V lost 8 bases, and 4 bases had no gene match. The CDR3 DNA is TGTGCCAGCGGGGGACTAGCGGGTTACACCGGGGAGCTGTTTTTT. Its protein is CASGGLAGYTGELFF.

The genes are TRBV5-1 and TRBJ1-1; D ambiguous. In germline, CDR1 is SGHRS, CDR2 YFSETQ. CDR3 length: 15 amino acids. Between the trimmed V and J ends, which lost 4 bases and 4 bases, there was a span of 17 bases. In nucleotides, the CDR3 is TGCGCCAGCAGCCCCCAAGGGAGCGAGAGCACTGAAGCTTTCTTT. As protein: CASSPQGSESTEAFF.

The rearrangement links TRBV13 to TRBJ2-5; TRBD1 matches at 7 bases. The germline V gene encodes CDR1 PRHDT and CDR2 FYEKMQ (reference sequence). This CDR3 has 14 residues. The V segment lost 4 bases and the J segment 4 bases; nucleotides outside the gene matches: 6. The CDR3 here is CASSSRQGSETQYF. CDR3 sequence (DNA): TGTGCCAGCAGCTCCAGACAGGGCTCAGAGACCCAGTACTTC. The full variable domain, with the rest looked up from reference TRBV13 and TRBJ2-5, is AAGVIQSPRHLIKEKRETATLKCYPIPRHDTVYWYQQGPGQDPQFLISFYEKMQSDKGSIPDRFSAQQFSDYHSELNMSSLELGDSALYFCASSSRQGSETQYFGPGTRLLVL.

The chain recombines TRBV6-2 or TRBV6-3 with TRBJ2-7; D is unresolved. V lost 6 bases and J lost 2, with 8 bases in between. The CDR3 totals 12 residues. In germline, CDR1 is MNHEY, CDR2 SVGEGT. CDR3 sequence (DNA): TGTGCCAGCAGGAGATCCACCTACGAGCAGTACTTC. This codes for CASRRSTYEQYF.

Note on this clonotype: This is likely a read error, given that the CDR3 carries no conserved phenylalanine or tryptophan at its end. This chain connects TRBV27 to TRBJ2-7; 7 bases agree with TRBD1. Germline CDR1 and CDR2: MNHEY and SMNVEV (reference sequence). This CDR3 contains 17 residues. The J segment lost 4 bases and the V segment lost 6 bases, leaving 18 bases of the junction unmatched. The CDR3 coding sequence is TGTGCCAGCAGCCCCGCCCCCCCGGTAGACAGGGTATACGAGCAGTACCTC. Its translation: CASSPAPPVDRVYEQYL.

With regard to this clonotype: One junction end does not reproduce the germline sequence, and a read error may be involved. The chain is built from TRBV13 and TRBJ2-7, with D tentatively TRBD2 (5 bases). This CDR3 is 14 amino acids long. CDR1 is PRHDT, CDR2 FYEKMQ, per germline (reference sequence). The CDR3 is CASSVGGSGGEQYF. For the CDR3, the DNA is TGTGCCAGCAGCGTAGGCGGCTCCGGAGGCGAGCAGTACTTC.

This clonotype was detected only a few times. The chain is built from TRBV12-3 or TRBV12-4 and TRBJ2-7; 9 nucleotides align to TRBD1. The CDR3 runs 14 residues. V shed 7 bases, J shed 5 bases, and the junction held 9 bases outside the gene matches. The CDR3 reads CASKRQGVVNEQYF. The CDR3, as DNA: TGTGCCAGCAAGAGACAGGGGGTCGTGAACGAGCAGTACTTC.

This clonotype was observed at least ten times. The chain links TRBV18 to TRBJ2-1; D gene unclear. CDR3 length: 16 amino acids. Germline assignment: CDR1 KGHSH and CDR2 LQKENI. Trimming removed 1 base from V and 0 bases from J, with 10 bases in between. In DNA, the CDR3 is TGTGCCAGCTCACCACGTATGGTTTCCTCCTACAATGAGCAGTTCTTC. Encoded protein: CASSPRMVSSYNEQFF.

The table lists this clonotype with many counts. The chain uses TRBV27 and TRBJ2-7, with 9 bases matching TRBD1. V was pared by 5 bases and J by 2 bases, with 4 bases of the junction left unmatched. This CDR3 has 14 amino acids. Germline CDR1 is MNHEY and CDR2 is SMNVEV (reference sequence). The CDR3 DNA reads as TGTGCCAGCAGTGCACGGGACAGGGCCTACGAGCAGTACTTC. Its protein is CASSARDRAYEQYF.

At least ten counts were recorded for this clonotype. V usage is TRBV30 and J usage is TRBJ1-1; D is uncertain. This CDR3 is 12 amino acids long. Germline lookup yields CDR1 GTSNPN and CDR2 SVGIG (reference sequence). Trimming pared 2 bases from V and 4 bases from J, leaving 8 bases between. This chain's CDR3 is CAWSPSGTEAFF. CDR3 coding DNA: TGTGCCTGGAGTCCGTCGGGCACTGAAGCTTTCTTT.

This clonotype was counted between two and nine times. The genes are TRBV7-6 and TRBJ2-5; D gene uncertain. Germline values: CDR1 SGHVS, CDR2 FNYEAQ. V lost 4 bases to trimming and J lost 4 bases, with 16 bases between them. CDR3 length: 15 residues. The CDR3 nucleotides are TGTGCCAGCAGCTCCGAACAGACCGGGCGAGAGACCCAGTACTTC. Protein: CASSSEQTGRETQYF.

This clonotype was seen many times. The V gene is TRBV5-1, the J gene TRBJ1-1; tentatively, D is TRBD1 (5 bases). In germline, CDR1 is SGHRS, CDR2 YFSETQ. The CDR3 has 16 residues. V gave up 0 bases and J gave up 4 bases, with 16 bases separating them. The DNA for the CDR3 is TGCGCCAGCAGCTTGGGGTGGGGAGGGGTAGGCACTGAAGCTTTCTTT. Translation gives CASSLGWGGVGTEAFF. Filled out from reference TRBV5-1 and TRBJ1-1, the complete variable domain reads KAGVTQTPRYLIKTRGQQVTLSCSPISGHRSVSWYQQTPGQGLQFLFEYFSETQRNKGNFPGRFSGRQFSNSRSEMNVSTLELGDSALYLCASSLGWGGVGTEAFFGQGTRLTVV.

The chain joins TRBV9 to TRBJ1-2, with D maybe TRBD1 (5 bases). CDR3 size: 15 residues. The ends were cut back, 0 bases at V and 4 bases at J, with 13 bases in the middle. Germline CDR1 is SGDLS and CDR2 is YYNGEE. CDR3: CASSVGGGGSYGYTF. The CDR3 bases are TGTGCCAGCAGCGTAGGCGGTGGGGGGAGCTATGGCTACACCTTC.

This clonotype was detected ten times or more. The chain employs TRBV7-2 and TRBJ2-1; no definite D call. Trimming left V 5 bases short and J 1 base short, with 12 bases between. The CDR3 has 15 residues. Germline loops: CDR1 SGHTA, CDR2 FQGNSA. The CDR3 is CASSPRWGSYNEQFF. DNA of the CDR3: TGTGCCAGCAGCCCCCGGTGGGGTTCCTACAATGAGCAGTTCTTC.

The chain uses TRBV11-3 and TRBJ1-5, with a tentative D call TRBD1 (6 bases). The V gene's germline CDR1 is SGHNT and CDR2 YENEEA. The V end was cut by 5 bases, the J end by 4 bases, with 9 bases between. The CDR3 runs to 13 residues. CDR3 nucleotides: TGTGCCAGCAGCCGGACAGATAATCAGCCCCAGCATTTT. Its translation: CASSRTDNQPQHF.

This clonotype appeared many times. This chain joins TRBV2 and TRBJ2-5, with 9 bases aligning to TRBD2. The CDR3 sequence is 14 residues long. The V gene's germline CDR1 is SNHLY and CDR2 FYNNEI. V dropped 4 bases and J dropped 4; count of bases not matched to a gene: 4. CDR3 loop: CASSGGGAGETQYF. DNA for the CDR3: TGTGCCAGCAGTGGCGGGGGGGCCGGAGAGACCCAGTACTTC.

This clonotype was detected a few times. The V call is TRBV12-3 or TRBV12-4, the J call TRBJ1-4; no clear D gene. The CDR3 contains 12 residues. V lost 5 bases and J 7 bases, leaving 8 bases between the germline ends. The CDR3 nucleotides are TGTGCCAGCAGTCCAGCCTTTGAAAAACTGTTTTTT. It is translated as CASSPAFEKLFF.

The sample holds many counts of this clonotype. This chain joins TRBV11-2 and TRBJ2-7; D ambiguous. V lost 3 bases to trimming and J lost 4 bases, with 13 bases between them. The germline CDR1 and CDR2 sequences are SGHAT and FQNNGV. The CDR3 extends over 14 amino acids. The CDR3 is CASSFAWTAYEQYF. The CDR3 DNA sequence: TGTGCCAGCAGCTTCGCGTGGACGGCGTACGAGCAGTACTTC. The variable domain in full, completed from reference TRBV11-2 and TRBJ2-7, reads EAGVAQSPRYKIIEKRQSVAFWCNPISGHATLYWYQQILGQGPKLLIQFQNNGVVDDSQLPKDRFSAERLKGVDSTLKIQPAKLEDSAVYLCASSFAWTAYEQYFGPGTRLTVT.

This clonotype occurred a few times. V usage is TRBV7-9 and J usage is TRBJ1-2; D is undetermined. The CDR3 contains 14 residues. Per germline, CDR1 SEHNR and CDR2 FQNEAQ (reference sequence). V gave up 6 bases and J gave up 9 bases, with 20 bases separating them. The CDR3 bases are TGTGCCAGCAGAGCCGGCGTTACCCCCCGGAGCTACACCTTC. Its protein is CASRAGVTPRSYTF.

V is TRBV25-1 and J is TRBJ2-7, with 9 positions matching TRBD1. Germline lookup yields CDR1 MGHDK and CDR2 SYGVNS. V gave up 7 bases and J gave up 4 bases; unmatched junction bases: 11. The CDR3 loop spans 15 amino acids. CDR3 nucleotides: TGTGCCAGCACCCGCGGGACAGGGAAGCGTTACGAGCAGTACTTC. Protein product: CASTRGTGKRYEQYF.

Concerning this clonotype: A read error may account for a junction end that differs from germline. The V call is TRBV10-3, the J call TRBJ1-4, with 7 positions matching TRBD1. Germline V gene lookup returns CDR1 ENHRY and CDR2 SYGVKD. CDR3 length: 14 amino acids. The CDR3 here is CAISGQGPKEKLFF. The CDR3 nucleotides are TGTGCCATCAGTGGACAGGGACCTAAAGAAAAACTGTTTTTT.

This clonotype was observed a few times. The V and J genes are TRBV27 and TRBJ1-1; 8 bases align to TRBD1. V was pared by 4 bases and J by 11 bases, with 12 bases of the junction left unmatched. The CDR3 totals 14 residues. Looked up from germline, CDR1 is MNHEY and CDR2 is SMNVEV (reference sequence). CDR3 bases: TGTGCCAGCAGTTCCGGGACAGGCCCCCCGGGGGCTTTCTTT. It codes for CASSSGTGPPGAFF.

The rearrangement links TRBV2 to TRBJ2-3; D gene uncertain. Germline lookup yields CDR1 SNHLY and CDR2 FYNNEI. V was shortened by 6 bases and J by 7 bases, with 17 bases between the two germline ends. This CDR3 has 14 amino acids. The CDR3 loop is CASRFSGEAYTQYF. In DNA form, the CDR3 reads TGTGCCAGCAGGTTTTCTGGAGAGGCGTATACGCAGTATTTT. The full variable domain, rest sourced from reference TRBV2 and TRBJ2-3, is EPEVTQTPSHQVTQMGQEVILRCVPISNHLYFYWYRQILGQKVEFLVSFYNNEISEKSEIFDDQFSVERPDGSNFTLKIRSTKLEDSAMYFCASRFSGEAYTQYFGPGTRLTVL.